The T cell receptor beta chain under discussion was sequenced for a study of blood T cell repertoires in COVID-19. Study overall: PBMCs, B-cell-depleted T cells, or T cells were the source of the cDNA or gDNA that made up the material.

Germline V lookup: CDR1 MNHEY, CDR2 SVGAGI. V was cut by 5 bases and J by 1 base, with 11 bases left in between. This CDR3 contains 14 residues. The method was immunoSEQ multiplex PCR; TCRdb's version includes in-frame clones alone and lacks a portion of them. The repertoire holds a few hundred thousand clones, with roughly 86% as singletons. This sequence originates from a man at least 80 years old with acute or convalescent COVID-19. This chain uses TRBV6-5 with TRBJ1-1, with D possibly matching TRBD1 (5 bases). Source material: peripheral blood. This CDR3 is CASSQRQRNTEAFF. The CDR3, as DNA: TGTGCCAGCAGTCAGCGACAGAGGAACACTGAAGCTTTCTTT.